This T cell receptor (beta chain) was recorded in a study of blood T cell repertoires in COVID-19. Per the study methods: Researchers report that nucleated cell counts were estimated from reference gene primer amplification. Method: immunoSEQ multiplex PCR; TCRdb's copy keeps in-frame clones and lacks some. V, J and clone size reflect that table, while D and trimming were determined from the DNA. Of about 8,000 clones listed, around 90% are singletons. This CDR3 region has 14 residues. V lost 5 bases to trimming and J lost 5 bases, with 10 bases between them. CDR1 SGHAT and CDR2 FQNNGV come from the germline V gene.

The V and J genes are TRBV11-2 and TRBJ1-6; D is uncertain. This sequence was found in a woman between 50 and 59 years old with active or convalescent COVID-19. Specimen: peripheral blood. The CDR3 region is CASSQARNNSPLHF. CDR3 coding DNA: TGTGCCAGCAGCCAAGCCCGAAATAATTCACCCCTCCACTTT.